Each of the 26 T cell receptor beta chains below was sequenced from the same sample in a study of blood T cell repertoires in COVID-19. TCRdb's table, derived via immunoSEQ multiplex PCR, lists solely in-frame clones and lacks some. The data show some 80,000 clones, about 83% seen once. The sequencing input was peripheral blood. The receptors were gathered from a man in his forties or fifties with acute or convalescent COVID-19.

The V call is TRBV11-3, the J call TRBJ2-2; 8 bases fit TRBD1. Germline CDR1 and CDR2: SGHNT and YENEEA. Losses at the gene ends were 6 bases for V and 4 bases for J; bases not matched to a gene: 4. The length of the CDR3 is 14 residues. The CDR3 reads CASRKTGATGELFF. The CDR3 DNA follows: TGTGCCAGCAGAAAGACAGGGGCCACCGGGGAGCTGTTTTTT.

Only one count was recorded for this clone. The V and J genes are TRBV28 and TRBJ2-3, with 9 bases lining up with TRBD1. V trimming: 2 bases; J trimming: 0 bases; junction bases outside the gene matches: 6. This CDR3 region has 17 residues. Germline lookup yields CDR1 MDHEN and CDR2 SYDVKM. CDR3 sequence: CASSLETGTGSTDTQYF. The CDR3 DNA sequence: TGTGCCAGCAGTTTAGAAACCGGGACAGGGAGCACAGATACGCAGTATTTT.

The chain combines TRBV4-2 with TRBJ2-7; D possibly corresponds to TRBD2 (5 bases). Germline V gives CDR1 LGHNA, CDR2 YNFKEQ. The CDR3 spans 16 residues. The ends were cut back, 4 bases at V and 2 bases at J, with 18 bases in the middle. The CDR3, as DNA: TGTGCCAGCAGCCCGAGCCTGGGGAGTTCCACCTACGAGCAGTACTTC. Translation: CASSPSLGSSTYEQYF.

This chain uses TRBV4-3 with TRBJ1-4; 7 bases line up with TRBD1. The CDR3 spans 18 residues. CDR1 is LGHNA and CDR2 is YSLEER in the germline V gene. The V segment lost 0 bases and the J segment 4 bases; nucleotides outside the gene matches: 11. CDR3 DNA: TGCGCCAGCAGCCAAGATCTTTTTGCGGACAGGTTTAATGAAAAACTGTTTTTT. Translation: CASSQDLFADRFNEKLFF.

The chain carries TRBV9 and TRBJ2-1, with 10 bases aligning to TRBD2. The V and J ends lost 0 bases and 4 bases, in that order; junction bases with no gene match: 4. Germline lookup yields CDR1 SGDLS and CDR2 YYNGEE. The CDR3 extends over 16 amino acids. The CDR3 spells CASSVEGTSVYNEQFF. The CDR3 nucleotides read TGTGCCAGCAGCGTAGAGGGGACTAGCGTATACAATGAGCAGTTCTTC.

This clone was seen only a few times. The CDR3 is CASSPRSQDNGNTIYF. The CDR3 nucleotides read TGTGCCAGCAGCCCCCGGAGCCAGGACAATGGAAACACCATATATTTT. The rearrangement uses TRBV3-1 (or the pseudogene TRBV3-2) and TRBJ1-3; maybe TRBD1 (5 bases). CDR1 LGHDT and CDR2 YNNKEL come from the germline V gene (reference sequence). V shed 4 bases and J shed 3 bases, with 16 bases lying between them. The CDR3 is 16 amino acids.

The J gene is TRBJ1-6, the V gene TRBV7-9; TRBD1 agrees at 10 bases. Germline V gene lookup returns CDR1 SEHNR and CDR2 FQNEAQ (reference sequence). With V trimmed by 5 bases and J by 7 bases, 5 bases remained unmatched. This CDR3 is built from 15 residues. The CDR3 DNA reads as TGTGCCAGCAGCCCATGGACAGGGGGGAATTCACCCCTCCACTTT. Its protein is CASSPWTGGNSPLHF.

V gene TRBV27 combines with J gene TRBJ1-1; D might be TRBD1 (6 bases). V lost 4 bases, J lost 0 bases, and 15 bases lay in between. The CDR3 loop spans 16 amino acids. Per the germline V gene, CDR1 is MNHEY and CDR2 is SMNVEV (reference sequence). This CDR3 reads CASSSLETGMNTEAFF. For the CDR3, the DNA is TGTGCCAGCAGTTCTCTCGAGACAGGTATGAACACTGAAGCTTTCTTT.

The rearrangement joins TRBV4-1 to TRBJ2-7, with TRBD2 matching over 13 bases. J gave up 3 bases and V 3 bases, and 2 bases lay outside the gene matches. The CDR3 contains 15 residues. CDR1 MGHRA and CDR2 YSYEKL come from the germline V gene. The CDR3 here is CASSQRTSGSYEQYF. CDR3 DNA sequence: TGCGCCAGCAGCCAGAGGACTAGCGGGAGCTACGAGCAGTACTTC.

The CDR3, as DNA: TGTGCCAGCAGTGAGGCGACTCGAGCTAATGTGGATACGCAGTATTTT. Protein sequence: CASSEATRANVDTQYF. V is TRBV6-2 or TRBV6-3 and J is TRBJ2-3; no clear D. V shed 5 bases and J shed 6 bases, with 21 bases lying between them. In germline, CDR1 is MNHEY, CDR2 SVGEGT. The CDR3 totals 16 residues.

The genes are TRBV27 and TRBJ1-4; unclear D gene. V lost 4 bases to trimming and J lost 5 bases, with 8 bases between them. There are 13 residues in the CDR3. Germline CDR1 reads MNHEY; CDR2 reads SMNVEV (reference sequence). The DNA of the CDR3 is TGTGCCAGCAGTTCCCAGGAAAATGAAAAACTGTTTTTT. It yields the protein CASSSQENEKLFF.

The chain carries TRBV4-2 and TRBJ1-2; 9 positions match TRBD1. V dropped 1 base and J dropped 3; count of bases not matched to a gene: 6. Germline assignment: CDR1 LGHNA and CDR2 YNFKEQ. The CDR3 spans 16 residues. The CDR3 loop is CASSQAPQGAYYGYTF. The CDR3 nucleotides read TGTGCCAGCAGCCAAGCGCCACAGGGGGCTTACTATGGCTACACCTTC.

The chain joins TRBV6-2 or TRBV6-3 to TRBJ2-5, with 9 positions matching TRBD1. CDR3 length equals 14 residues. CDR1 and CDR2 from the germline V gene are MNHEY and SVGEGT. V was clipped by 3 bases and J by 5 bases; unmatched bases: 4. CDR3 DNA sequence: TGTGCCAGCAGTTATAACAGGGGGCAGGAGACCCAGTACTTC. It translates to CASSYNRGQETQYF.

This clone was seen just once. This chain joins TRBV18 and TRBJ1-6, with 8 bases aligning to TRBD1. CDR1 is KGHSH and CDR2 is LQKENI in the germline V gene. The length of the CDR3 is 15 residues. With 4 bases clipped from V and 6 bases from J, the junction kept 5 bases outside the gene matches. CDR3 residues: CASSRQGTANSPLHF. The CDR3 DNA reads TGTGCCAGCTCACGACAGGGGACCGCTAATTCACCCCTCCACTTT.

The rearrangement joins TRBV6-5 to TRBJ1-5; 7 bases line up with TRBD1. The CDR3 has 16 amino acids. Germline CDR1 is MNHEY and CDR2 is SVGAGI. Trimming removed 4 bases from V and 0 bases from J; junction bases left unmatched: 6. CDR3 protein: CASSLQGSVSNQPQHF. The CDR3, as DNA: TGTGCCAGCAGTTTACAGGGGTCAGTTAGCAATCAGCCCCAGCATTTT.

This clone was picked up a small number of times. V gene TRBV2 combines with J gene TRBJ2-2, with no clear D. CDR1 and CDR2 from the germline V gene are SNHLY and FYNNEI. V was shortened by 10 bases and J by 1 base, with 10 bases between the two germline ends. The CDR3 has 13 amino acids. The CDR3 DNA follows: TGTGCCAAAAAACTTGAGAACACCGGGGAGCTGTTTTTT. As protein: CAKKLENTGELFF.

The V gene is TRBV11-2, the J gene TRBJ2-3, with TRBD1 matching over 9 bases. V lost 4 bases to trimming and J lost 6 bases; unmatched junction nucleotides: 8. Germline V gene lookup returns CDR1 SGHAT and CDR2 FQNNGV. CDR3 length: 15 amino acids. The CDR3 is CASSSYRGRADTQYF. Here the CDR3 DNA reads TGTGCCAGCAGCTCTTACAGGGGGCGGGCGGATACGCAGTATTTT.

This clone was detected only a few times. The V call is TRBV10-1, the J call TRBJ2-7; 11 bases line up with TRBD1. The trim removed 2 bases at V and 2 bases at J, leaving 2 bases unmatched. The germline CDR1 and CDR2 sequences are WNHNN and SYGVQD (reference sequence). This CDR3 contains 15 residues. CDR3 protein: CASSEGTGGPYEQYF. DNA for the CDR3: TGCGCCAGCAGTGAGGGGACAGGGGGACCCTACGAGCAGTACTTC.

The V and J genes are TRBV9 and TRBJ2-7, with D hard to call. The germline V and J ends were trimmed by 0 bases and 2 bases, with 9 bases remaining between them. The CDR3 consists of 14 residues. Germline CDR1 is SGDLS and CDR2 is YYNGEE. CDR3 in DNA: TGTGCCAGCAGCGTAGCCCCAGGTCCCTACGAGCAGTACTTC. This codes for CASSVAPGPYEQYF.

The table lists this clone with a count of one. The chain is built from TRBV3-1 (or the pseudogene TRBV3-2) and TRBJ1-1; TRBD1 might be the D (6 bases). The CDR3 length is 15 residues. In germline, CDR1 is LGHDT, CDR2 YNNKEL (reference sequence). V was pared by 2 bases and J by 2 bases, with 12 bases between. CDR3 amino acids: CASSQPQGINTEAFF. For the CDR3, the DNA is TGTGCCAGCAGCCAACCACAGGGAATTAACACTGAAGCTTTCTTT.

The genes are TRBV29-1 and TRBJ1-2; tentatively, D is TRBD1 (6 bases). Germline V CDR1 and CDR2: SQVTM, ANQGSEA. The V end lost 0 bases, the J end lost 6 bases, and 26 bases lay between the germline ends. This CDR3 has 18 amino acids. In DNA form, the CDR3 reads TGCAGCGTTGAAGACTACCCCCTCCGGGACACTCGTCAAAATGGCTACACCTTC. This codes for CSVEDYPLRDTRQNGYTF.

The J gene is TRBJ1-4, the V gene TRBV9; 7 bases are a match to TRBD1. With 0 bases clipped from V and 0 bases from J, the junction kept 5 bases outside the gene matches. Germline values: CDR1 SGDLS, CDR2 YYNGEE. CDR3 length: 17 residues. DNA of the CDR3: TGTGCCAGCAGCGTAGGGGGACAGCCTGCAACTAATGAAAAACTGTTTTTT. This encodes CASSVGGQPATNEKLFF.

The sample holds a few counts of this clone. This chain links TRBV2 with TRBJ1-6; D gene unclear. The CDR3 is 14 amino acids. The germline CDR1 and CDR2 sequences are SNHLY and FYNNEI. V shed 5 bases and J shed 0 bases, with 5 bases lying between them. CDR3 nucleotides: TGTGCCAGCAGTTCGAGCTCCTATAATTCACCCCTCCACTTT. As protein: CASSSSSYNSPLHF.

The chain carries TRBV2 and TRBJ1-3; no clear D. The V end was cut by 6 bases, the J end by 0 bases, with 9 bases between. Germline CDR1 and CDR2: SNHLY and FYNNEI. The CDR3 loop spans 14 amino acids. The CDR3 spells CASSQRSSGNTIYF. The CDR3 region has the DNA TGTGCCAGCAGCCAGCGGAGCTCTGGAAACACCATATATTTT. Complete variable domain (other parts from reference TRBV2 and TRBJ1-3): EPEVTQTPSHQVTQMGQEVILRCVPISNHLYFYWYRQILGQKVEFLVSFYNNEISEKSEIFDDQFSVERPDGSNFTLKIRSTKLEDSAMYFCASSQRSSGNTIYFGEGSWLTVV.

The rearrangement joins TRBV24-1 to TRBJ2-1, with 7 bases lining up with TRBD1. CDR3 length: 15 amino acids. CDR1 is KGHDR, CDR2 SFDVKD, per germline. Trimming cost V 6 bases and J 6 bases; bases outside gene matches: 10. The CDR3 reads CATSLTGIMSNEQFF. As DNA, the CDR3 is TGTGCCACCAGTTTGACAGGGATTATGTCCAATGAGCAGTTCTTC.

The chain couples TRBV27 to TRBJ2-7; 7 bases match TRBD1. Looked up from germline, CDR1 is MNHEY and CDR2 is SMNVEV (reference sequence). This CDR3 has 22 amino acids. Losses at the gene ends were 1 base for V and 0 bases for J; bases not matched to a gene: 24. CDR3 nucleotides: TGTGCCAGCAGTTTATATCTACGGGTTTTTGGACAGGCCCCTCGGAACTCCTACGAGCAGTACTTC. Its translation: CASSLYLRVFGQAPRNSYEQYF.